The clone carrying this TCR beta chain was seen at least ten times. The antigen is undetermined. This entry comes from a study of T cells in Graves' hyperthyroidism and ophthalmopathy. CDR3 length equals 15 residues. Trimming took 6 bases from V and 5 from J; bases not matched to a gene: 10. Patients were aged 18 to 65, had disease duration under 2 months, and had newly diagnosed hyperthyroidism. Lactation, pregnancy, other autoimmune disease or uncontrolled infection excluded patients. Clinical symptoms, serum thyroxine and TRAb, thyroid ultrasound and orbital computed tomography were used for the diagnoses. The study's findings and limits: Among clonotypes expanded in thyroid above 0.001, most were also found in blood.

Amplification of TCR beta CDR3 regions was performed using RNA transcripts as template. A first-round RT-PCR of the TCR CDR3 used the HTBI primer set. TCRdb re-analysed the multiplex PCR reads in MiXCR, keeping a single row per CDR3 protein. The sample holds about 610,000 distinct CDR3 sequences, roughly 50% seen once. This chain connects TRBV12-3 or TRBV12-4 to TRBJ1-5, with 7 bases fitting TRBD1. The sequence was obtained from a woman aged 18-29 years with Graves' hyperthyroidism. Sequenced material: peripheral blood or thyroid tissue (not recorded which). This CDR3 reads CASSLRQGKDQPQHF. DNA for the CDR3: TGTGCCAGCAGCCTAAGACAGGGTAAAGATCAGCCCCAGCATTTT.